Listed below are T cell receptor beta chains from one sample, sequenced in a study of beta chain features in type 1 diabetes. Profiled with immunoSEQ multiplex PCR; TCRdb holds only in-frame clones, not every one. The top ten hold around 0.12% of the sample, which has 600,000 to 700,000 clones, roughly 12% seen once. The material sequenced was naive CD4+ T cells from blood. These TCRs come from a man aged 25 to 45 with type 1 diabetes. Both conserved end residues are part of each CDR3. D genes are given only for firm matches. Only some rows state a clone size, as once, few, many or a class for expanded clones.

>TRBJ2-5|TRBV7-2|NA|NA|13
TGTGCCAGCAGCACTGCTGATGAAGAGACCCAGTACTTC
CASSTADEETQYF
>TRBJ2-1|TRBV28|NA|many|16
TGTGCCAGCAGTTTACCAGGAGGGGGCTCCTACAATGAGCAGTTCTTC
CASSLPGGGSYNEQFF
>TRBJ2-7|TRBV27|TRBD1|NA|13
TGTGCCAGCAGTACAGGGGGCTGGTACGAGCAGTACTTC
CASSTGGWYEQYF
>TRBJ1-5|TRBV7-9|TRBD1|NA|14
TGTGCCAGCAGCCGACAGGGAGGGGATCAGCCCCAGCATTTT
CASSRQGGDQPQHF
>TRBJ2-2|TRBV7-6|NA|NA|15
TGTGCCAGCAGCAGCGCCGTGGTGAACACCGGGGAGCTGTTTTTT
CASSSAVVNTGELFF
>TRBJ1-1|TRBV7-3|NA|few|18
TGTGCCAGCAGCCTCAACAATTTCGGGGCCCAAACCAACACTGAAGCTTTCTTT
CASSLNNFGAQTNTEAFF
>TRBJ1-2|TRBV7-2|NA|NA|13
TGTGCCAGCAGCTTAGTAGCTGGGGATGGCTACACCTTC
CASSLVAGDGYTF
>TRBJ2-3|TRBV11-2|NA|NA|13
TGTGCCAGCAGCTTAGATGGGGCAGATACGCAGTATTTT
CASSLDGADTQYF
>TRBJ2-7|TRBV9|NA|NA|16
TGTGCCAGCAGCCCATCAGTGGGGGCGCGGGTCTACGAGCAGTACTTC
CASSPSVGARVYEQYF
>TRBJ2-7|TRBV6-5|TRBD1|NA|14
TGTGCCAGCAGACCGACAGGGGCGCCCTACGAGCAGTACTTC
CASRPTGAPYEQYF
>TRBJ1-2|TRBV28|TRBD1|NA|14
TGTGCCAGCAGGACAGGGAACTTTGTATATGGCTACACCTTC
CASRTGNFVYGYTF
>TRBJ1-2|TRBV10-3|NA|NA|13
TGTGCCATCAGTGAGTCGAAGGCTATGATTGCCACCTTC
CAISESKAMIATF
>TRBJ2-2|TRBV5-4|NA|NA|13
TGTGCCAGCAGCCGGGGGCGGGGCGGGGAGCTGTTTTTT
CASSRGRGGELFF
>TRBJ1-4|TRBV5-4|TRBD1|few|16
TGTGCCAGCAGCCTGAGACAGGGTGGGACTAATGAAAAACTGTTTTTT
CASSLRQGGTNEKLFF
>TRBJ2-1|TRBV5-4|TRBD2|NA|16
TGTGCCAGCAGCTTCCGTACTAGCGGGGGTACGGATGAGCAGTTCTTC
CASSFRTSGGTDEQFF
>TRBJ2-1|TRBV7-2|NA|few|15
TGTGCCAGCAGCTTAGACGGGACTTCCTACAATGAGCAGTTCTTC
CASSLDGTSYNEQFF
>TRBJ2-5|TRBV6-1|NA|NA|20
TGTGCCAGCAGTGGCCGCTGGACGGGAGATCCGCGTTCGCGGCGAGAGACCCAGTACTTC
CASSGRWTGDPRSRRETQYF
>TRBJ1-2|TRBV6-5|NA|few|13
TGTGCCAGCAGTTACTCCGGTAGCTATGGCTACACCTTC
CASSYSGSYGYTF
>TRBJ2-1|TRBV4-2|NA|few|15
TGTGCCAGCAGCCAAGATCGGACGGGGTACAATGAGCAGTTCTTC
CASSQDRTGYNEQFF
>TRBJ1-1|TRBV25-1|NA|NA|13
TGTGCCAGCAGTGAAGTAGGGGCCTTTGAAGCTTTCTTT
CASSEVGAFEAFF
>TRBJ2-7|TRBV7-2|NA|NA|12
TGTGCCAGCAGCGCCTACAGCTACGAGCAGTACTTC
CASSAYSYEQYF
>TRBJ2-7|TRBV28|NA|few|15
TGTGCCAGCAGCACCGCCGGACAAGGCTCTTACGAGCAGTACTTC
CASSTAGQGSYEQYF
>TRBJ2-3|TRBV30|TRBD1|few|15
TGTGCCTGGAGGCAGGGGGCCTTTAGCACAGATACGCAGTATTTT
CAWRQGAFSTDTQYF
>TRBJ2-3|TRBV5-1|NA|NA|14
TGCGCCAGCAGCCCCGGACTATCTGGGGGTACGCAGTATTTT
CASSPGLSGGTQYF
>TRBJ1-2|TRBV2|NA|NA|13
TGTGCCAGCAGTGAACAGCGGAACTATGGCTACACCTTC
CASSEQRNYGYTF
>TRBJ2-7|TRBV12-5|TRBD1|few|16
TGTGCTAGTGCCTCATCAACAGGGGGGCGGCTCTACGAGCAGTACTTC
CASASSTGGRLYEQYF
>TRBJ2-5|TRBV9|TRBD1|NA|15
TGTGCCAGCAGCCTGACAGGGCGAGTCCAAGAGACCCAGTACTTC
CASSLTGRVQETQYF
>TRBJ1-1|TRBV19|NA|NA|16
TGTGCCAGTAGTGCCAGGGTAGCGGTTGTGAACACTGAAGCTTTCTTT
CASSARVAVVNTEAFF
>TRBJ2-4|TRBV27|TRBD1|few|14
TGTGCCAGCAGCACGGGACAGGGGGCTCACATTCAGTACTTC
CASSTGQGAHIQYF
>TRBJ2-7|TRBV7-2|NA|NA|14
TGTGCCAGCAGTCAGACCGGGACGGCCTACGAGCAGTACTTC
CASSQTGTAYEQYF
>TRBJ1-3|TRBV5-1|NA|few|12
TGCGCCAGCAGCAGGGGAGGAAACACCATATATTTT
CASSRGGNTIYF
>TRBJ1-2|TRBV6-5|NA|NA|14
TGTGCCAGCAGTCTCCAGGGTTCCAACTATGGCTACACCTTC
CASSLQGSNYGYTF
>TRBJ2-4|TRBV2|NA|NA|11
TGTGCCAGCAGTGACAACAACGTGGAGTACTTC
CASSDNNVEYF
>TRBJ2-7|TRBV6-5|NA|NA|15
TGTGCCAGCAGTATCCACGGGACACTTACTTACGAGCAGTACTTC
CASSIHGTLTYEQYF
>TRBJ2-7|TRBV5-1|NA|few|12
TGCGCCAGCAGCTTGGGGGGTTACGAGCAGTACTTC
CASSLGGYEQYF
>TRBJ2-7|TRBV27|NA|few|12
TGTGCCAGCAGTTTAAGTCAGGGCCAGCGGTACTTC
CASSLSQGQRYF
>TRBJ2-3|TRBV6-5|NA|few|11
TGTGCCAGCAACTATATGGATACGCAGTATTTT
CASNYMDTQYF
>TRBJ2-7|TRBV25-1|TRBD1|few|15
TGTGCCAGCAGTGACCCGGGACAGGGTTTCTACGAGCAGTACTTC
CASSDPGQGFYEQYF
>TRBJ1-2|TRBV5-6|TRBD1|once|15
TGTGCCAGCAGCCCATATGCGACAGGGGGCTATGGCTACACCTTC
CASSPYATGGYGYTF
>TRBJ2-5|TRBV28|NA|few|13
TGTGCCAGCAGCAAGGCGCCTAAAGAGACCCAGTACTTC
CASSKAPKETQYF
>TRBJ2-1|TRBV7-2|NA|NA|14
TGTGCCAGCAGCTTAGGACTCGGGGTGGATGAGCAGTTCTTC
CASSLGLGVDEQFF
>TRBJ2-3|TRBV19|NA|few|13
TGTGCCAGTAGTATTAGGGACGTAGATACGCAGTATTTT
CASSIRDVDTQYF
>TRBJ1-6|TRBV4-3|NA|NA|19
TGCGCCAGCAGCCAGCTATTTCACCGACTTCGCTCCTATAATTCACCCCTCCACTTT
CASSQLFHRLRSYNSPLHF
>TRBJ1-1|TRBV7-9|NA|NA|15
TGTGCCAGCAGCCCAAGGTGGGGGTTCAACACTGAAGCTTTCTTT
CASSPRWGFNTEAFF
>TRBJ2-2|TRBV18|TRBD2|NA|16
TGTGCCAGCTCACCACGAGCGGGGGGGCACAGCGGGGAGCTGTTTTTT
CASSPRAGGHSGELFF
>TRBJ2-3|TRBV5-1|NA|NA|15
TGCGCCAGCAGCCAGGGTGTTTCCCGCACAGATACGCAGTATTTT
CASSQGVSRTDTQYF